This T cell receptor beta chain was sequenced for a study of blood T cells in healthy people across ages. Overall study results and limits: The diversity estimates, figures obtained from one million T cells, were considered underestimates. TCR beta diversity was tightly associated with the proportion of naive T cells.

As to this clonotype: Antigen unknown.

Caucasian, healthy and from Russia, the donors were aged between 6 and 90. Together with a sample-barcoded 5' primer, a J-beta primer mix was included in a second PCR lasting about 6 to 12 cycles. Researchers report that a template-switch adaptor with 12 random nucleotides tagged each cDNA molecule. TCRdb reprocessed the 5' RACE reads via MiXCR and lists one record per CDR3 protein. The sample records about 730,000 distinct CDR3 sequences, about 42% being singletons. Sequenced sample: blood. This clonotype originated in a woman in her fifties or sixties in good health.

The DNA of the CDR3 is TGTGCCAGCAGTGCTGACCCGGGGGCCAGCACAGATACGCAGTATTTT. Translating gives CASSADPGASTDTQYF. The genes are TRBV6-4 and TRBJ2-3; D could derive from TRBD1 or TRBD2 (6 bases each). Trimming stripped 4 bases from V and 0 bases from J, with 14 bases between. CDR3 length: 16 amino acids. Germline V gene sequence: CDR1 MRHNA, CDR2 SNTAGT.